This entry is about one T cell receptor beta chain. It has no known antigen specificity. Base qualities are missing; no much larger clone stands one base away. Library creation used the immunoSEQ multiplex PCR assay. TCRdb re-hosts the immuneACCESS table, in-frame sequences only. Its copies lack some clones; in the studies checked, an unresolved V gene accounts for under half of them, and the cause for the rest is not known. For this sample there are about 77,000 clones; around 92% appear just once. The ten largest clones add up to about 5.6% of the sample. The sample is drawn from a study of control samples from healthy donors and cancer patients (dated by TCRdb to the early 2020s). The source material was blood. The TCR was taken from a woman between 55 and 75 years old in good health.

For the CDR3, the sequence is CASSRTGLQNYNEQFF. The DNA sequence is as follows: TGCGCCAGCAGCCGAACGGGACTTCAGAACTACAATGAGCAGTTCTTC. The chain was built from TRBV5-1 and TRBJ2-1; a weak D assignment points to TRBD2 (6 bases agree). V sheds 4 bases and J sheds 3 bases, leaving 17 bases between their ends. Reading the germline V gene gives CDR1 SGHRS and CDR2 YFSETQ. From the cysteine through the phenylalanine, the CDR3 covers 16 amino acids. Only the CDR3 part of the read is kept: 48 bases, read in frame from the first base.